This T cell receptor (beta chain) was sequenced in a study of blood T cell repertoires in COVID-19. TCRdb's table, derived via immunoSEQ multiplex PCR, lists solely in-frame clones and lacks some. The sample lists about 53,000 clones; about nine tenths were seen once. From germline, CDR1 is SGHDN and CDR2 FVKESK. Trimming removed 1 base at V and 2 bases at J, with 11 bases between. The CDR3 length is 16 residues. Sequenced material: peripheral blood. The sequence was collected from a man aged 80 or over with acute or convalescent COVID-19. The V call is TRBV14, the J call TRBJ1-4, with D uncertain. CDR3 loop: CASSQGRRVTNEKLFF. The DNA of the CDR3 is TGTGCCAGCAGCCAAGGAAGGAGGGTCACTAATGAAAAACTGTTTTTT. Complete variable domain (other parts from reference TRBV14 and TRBJ1-4): EAGVTQFPSHSVIEKGQTVTLRCDPISGHDNLYWYRRVMGKEIKFLLHFVKESKQDESGMPNNRFLAERTGGTYSTLKVQPAELEDSGVYFCASSQGRRVTNEKLFFGSGTQLSVL.